Here is one TCR beta chain with its context. A few counts support this clone. The antigen this receptor binds is unknown. Because the receptor is murine, the gene names and germline sequences shown are mouse ones. The read stops 4 residues short of the end of the CDR3; the missing end is completed from the germline J gene. This entry comes from a study of CD8+ T cells in alopecia areata (dated by TCRdb to about 2018). Study-wide context: Female C3H/HeJ recipients, 7-10 weeks old, were grafted with skin from C3H/HeJ donors with spontaneous alopecia (about 6-12 months old). In both human patients and the C3H/HeJ mouse model, the study applied high-throughput TCRbeta sequencing to look at T cell clonal expansion in alopecia areata. In humans, TCRbeta sequencing was performed on scalp tissue and on sorted CD4+ and CD8+ peripheral blood T cells from healthy controls and from patients with patchy or totalis/universalis alopecia areata. Scalp clonality was compared across normal scalp (n=4), patchy alopecia areata scalp (n=8), and alopecia totalis/universalis scalp (n=8). RNA was extracted with the PAXgene miRNA kit for fixed scalp, the miRNeasy kit for PBMCs, and the RNeasy kit for mouse skin. immunoSEQ multiplex PCR using 35 Vbeta forward primers and 13 Jbeta reverse primers was used to amplify TCRbeta CDR3 regions.

Library generation was performed with the immunoSEQ multiplex PCR assay. For TCR sequencing, RNA was extracted from every sample and reverse transcribed into cDNA to serve as template. First-strand cDNA was synthesized using SuperScript III with a 2:1 mix of oligo-dT and random hexamers. A synthetic immune receptor repertoire was used to measure amplification bias, and any remaining bias was corrected computationally. Sequencing of the libraries was done on Illumina HiSeq using 60 bp reads that spanned the CDR3 and were read from J toward V. As for the authors' bioinformatics: After raw reads were preprocessed to remove errors, the CDR3 was defined following IMGT conventions as running from the conserved cysteine to phenylalanine. Clonality was calculated as 1 minus Shannon entropy normalized by log2 of the number of productive unique TCRs. Whether each scalp clone was CD4 or CD8 was inferred by checking scalp TCRbeta sequences against the CD4 and CD8 repertoires from sorted blood. TCRdb obtained this table from immuneACCESS and retained in-frame rearrangements with V and J assigned. These tables miss some clones; where compared with another copy, unresolved V genes account for less than half of the shortfall, and the remainder is unexplained. D and trimming were read from the DNA, whereas the V and J calls and clone size are those reported in that table. This sample was tabulated with about 6,000 clones, among which there are no singletons. The top ten clones comprise 32% of the sample.

From the germline V gene, CDR1 is GKSSPN and CDR2 is SITVG. The CDR3 has 14 amino acids, counting the end cysteine and phenylalanine. The 30 bases shown cover part of the CDR3, and their frame starts at base 1. For this chain, trimming is 0 bases at the V end and 0 bases at the J end, and the number of junction bases without a gene match is 1. Findings and caveats that apply to the study as a whole: Compared with normal scalp, lesional scalp had higher clonality and more expanded CD8+ clones, particularly in alopecia totalis/universalis, a pattern that suggests antigenic drive. TCR sequences shared between patients were less clear than in mice, possibly partly because of HLA diversity in the patient population. Unlike mouse skin, which is dominated by gammadelta T cells, normal human skin has resident alphabeta T cells that are also sequenced, and this complicates analysis of the scalp TCR repertoire.

Pooled mouse cutaneous lymph node cells were stained for CD4, CD8alpha, NKG2D, NKG2ACE and other markers and were then sorted on a BD Influx. The rearrangement combines TRBV31 with TRBJ1-1, and 7 junction bases match TRBD1. Sequencing input: CD8+ T cells sorted from a lymph node. The sequence was collected from a C3H/HeJ mouse with alopecia areata. This strain is characterized by the MHC haplotype H2-k. The CDR3 in this case is CAWSLQGSNTEVFF. The sequenced CDR3 bases are TGTGCCTGGAGTCTACAGGGGTCAAACACA.